This paragraph reports one T cell receptor beta chain. The target antigen is unknown. PCR used 60 Vbeta primers and 13 Jbeta primers. Assay used: immunoSEQ multiplex PCR; TCRdb lists only in-frame clones, some missing. The sample shows 85,000 to 130,000 clones, around three quarters of them seen only once. The sample belongs to a study of cytomegalovirus exposure and HLA in healthy donors. Across the whole study: In an early release, HLA-typed donors contributed 75 million to 85 million unique TCR sequences.

Though nominally healthy at sampling, donors likely had unrecorded immune exposures. Study-wide points: Per a later analysis, HLA-associated TCR beta chains showed more clonal expansion than other, equally common TCR beta chains. In an earlier analysis, in 620 or so donors, most V segments appeared productive either ~87% or ~30% of the time.

The CDR3 totals 16 residues. The germline gives CDR1 MNHNS, CDR2 SASEGT. The V and J ends lost 3 bases and 8 bases, in that order; junction bases with no gene match: 13. The clonotype comes from a woman aged 45-60 years in good health and CMV-seropositive. This sequence joins TRBV6-1 and TRBJ1-2; 9 bases are a match to TRBD1. Sequencing input: PBMCs. The CDR3 loop reads CASSDRDRAWAGGYTF. The CDR3 bases are TGTGCCAGCAGTGACCGGGACAGGGCTTGGGCTGGAGGCTACACCTTC.